Listed here are 8 T cell receptor beta chains from one sample, sequenced in a study of breast tumors, draining lymph nodes, adjacent tissues. TCRdb re-called the multiplex PCR reads through MiXCR, storing one row per CDR3 protein. The table lists approximately 63,000 distinct CDR3 sequences, 57% of them singletons. The source material was breast tumor tissue. Receptor source: a female donor with breast cancer. Some clones in this sample may be carry-over from other donors' samples.

This clonotype was recorded only once. CDR3 DNA: TGTGCCAGCAGCTTAGCTGATGAGGGTGGCACAGATACGCAGTATTTT. Translating gives CASSLADEGGTDTQYF. This chain connects TRBV11-3 to TRBJ2-3, with D maybe TRBD2 (5 bases). V shed 1 base and J shed 1 base, with 12 bases lying between them. This CDR3 is 16 amino acids long. The germline V gene has CDR1 SGHNT and CDR2 YENEEA.

V usage is TRBV10-2 and J usage is TRBJ1-4; TRBD1 matches 11 bases. The V gene end was trimmed by 6 bases and the J gene end by 10 bases; junction bases not matched to a gene: 7. Germline assignment: CDR1 WSHSY and CDR2 SAAADI. The CDR3 length is 14 residues. The CDR3 here is CASSSGTGGVKLFF. The CDR3 coding sequence is TGCGCCAGCAGCTCCGGGACAGGGGGAGTAAAACTGTTTTTT.

Regarding this clonotype: A read error may produce the germline difference seen at one junction end. This chain connects TRBV19 to TRBJ2-7; D could derive from TRBD1 or TRBD2 (5 bases each). CDR3 length: 13 amino acids. CDR1 is LNHDA and CDR2 is SQIVND in the germline V gene (reference sequence). CDR3 nucleotide sequence: TGTGCCAGTACCTCCGGGACGGCCTACGAGCGGTACTTC. This sequence encodes CASTSGTAYERYF.

About this clonotype itself: The DNA is omitted, as the CDR3 cannot be located on it reliably, and the CDR3 follows TCRdb's listing. This chain links TRBV5-4 with TRBJ2-3; TRBD1 was called by the table and not checked on the DNA. Termini included, the CDR3 measures 21 amino acids. Germline V CDR1 and CDR2: SGHNT, YYREEE (reference sequence). CDR3 sequence: CASSFYICSAPTGGRTDTQYF.

This clonotype was recorded many times. The chain combines TRBV30 with TRBJ1-6; D not certain. The V end lost 0 bases, the J end lost 6 bases, and 9 bases lay between the germline ends. Germline CDR1 is GTSNPN and CDR2 is SVGIG (reference sequence). The CDR3 loop spans 14 amino acids. This CDR3 is CAWSVNTANSPLHF. CDR3 coding DNA: TGTGCCTGGAGTGTAAATACAGCTAATTCACCCCTCCACTTT.

Note on this clonotype: The CDR3 carries no conserved terminal phenylalanine or tryptophan, so it likely arises from a read error. Because the CDR3's place on the DNA is in doubt, the DNA is left out and the CDR3 is given as listed by TCRdb. The chain is built from TRBV9 and TRBJ2-5; no DNA check was done on the table's D call, TRBD1. The CDR3 adds up to 14 amino acids, both ends counted. The V gene's germline CDR1 is SGDLS and CDR2 YYNGEE. The CDR3 here is CASSRSRDDETQSL.

This chain connects TRBV4-1 to TRBJ1-2, with no clear D. There are 14 residues in the CDR3. V gave up 4 bases and J gave up 7 bases, with 16 bases separating them. Germline V gives CDR1 MGHRA, CDR2 YSYEKL. The CDR3 region has the DNA TGCGCCAGCAGCCCTCCAGATGGGATCGGTGGCTACACCTTC. It encodes CASSPPDGIGGYTF.

V and J are TRBV7-2 and TRBJ1-5; D gene unclear. This CDR3 region has 15 residues. The V end lost 2 bases, the J end lost 0 bases, and 8 bases lay between the germline ends. Germline values: CDR1 SGHTA, CDR2 FQGNSA. The CDR3 bases are TGTGCCAGCAGCTTAATCTTTAATAGCAATCAGCCCCAGCATTTT. The encoded protein is CASSLIFNSNQPQHF.